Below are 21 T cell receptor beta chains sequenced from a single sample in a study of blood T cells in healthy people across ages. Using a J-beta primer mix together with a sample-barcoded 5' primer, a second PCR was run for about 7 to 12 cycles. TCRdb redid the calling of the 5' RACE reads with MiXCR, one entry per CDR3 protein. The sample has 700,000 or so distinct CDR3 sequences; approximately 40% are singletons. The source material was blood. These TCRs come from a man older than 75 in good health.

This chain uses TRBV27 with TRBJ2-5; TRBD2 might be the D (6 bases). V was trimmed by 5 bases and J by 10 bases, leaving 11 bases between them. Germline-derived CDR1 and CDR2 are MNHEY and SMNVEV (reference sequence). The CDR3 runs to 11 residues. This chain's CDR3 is CASSRGRDQYF. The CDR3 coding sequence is TGTGCCAGCAGTCGCGGGCGGGACCAGTACTTC.

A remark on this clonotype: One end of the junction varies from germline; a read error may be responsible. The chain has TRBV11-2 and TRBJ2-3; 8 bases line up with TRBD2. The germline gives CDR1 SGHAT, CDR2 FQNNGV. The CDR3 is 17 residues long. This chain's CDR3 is CASSPRRGGGNTETQNF. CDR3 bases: TGTGCCAGCAGCCCCCGGAGGGGCGGGGGGAACACAGAAACGCAGAATTTT.

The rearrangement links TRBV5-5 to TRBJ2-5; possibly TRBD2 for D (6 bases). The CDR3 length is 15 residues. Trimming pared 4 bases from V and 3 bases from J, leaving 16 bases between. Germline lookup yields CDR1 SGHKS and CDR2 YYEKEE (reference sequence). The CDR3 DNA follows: TGTGCCAGCAGCCCCACCGTGGCGGGAAAAGAGACCCAGTACTTC. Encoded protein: CASSPTVAGKETQYF. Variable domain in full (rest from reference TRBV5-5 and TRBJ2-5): DAGVTQSPTHLIKTRGQQVTLRCSPISGHKSVSWYQQVLGQGPQFIFQYYEKEERGRGNFPDRFSARQFPNYSSELNVNALLLGDSALYLCASSPTVAGKETQYFGPGTRLLVL.

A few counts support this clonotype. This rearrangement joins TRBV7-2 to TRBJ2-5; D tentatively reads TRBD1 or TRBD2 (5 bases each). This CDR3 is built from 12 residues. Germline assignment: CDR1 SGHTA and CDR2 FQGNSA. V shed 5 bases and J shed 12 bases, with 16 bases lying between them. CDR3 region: CASSVLYEGKYF. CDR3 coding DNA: TGTGCCAGCAGCGTCTTGTACGAGGGGAAGTACTTC.

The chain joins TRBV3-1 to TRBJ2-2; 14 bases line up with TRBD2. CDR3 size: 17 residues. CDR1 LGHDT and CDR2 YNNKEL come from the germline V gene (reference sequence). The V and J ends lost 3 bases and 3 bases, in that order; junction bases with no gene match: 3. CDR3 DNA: TGTGCCAGCAGCCAGACTAGCGGGGGGGCCTACACCGGGGAGCTGTTTTTT. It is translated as CASSQTSGGAYTGELFF.

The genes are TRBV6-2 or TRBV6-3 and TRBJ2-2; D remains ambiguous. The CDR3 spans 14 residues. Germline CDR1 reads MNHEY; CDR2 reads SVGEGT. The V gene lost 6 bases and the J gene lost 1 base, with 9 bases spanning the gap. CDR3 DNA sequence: TGTGCCAGCAGGCACGGAGTGAACACCGGGGAGCTGTTTTTT. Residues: CASRHGVNTGELFF.

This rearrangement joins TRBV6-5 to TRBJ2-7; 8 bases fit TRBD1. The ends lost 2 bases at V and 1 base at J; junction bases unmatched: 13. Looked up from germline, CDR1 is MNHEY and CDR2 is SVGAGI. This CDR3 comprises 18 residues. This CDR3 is CASSYRGSDRGPSYEQYF. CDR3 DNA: TGTGCCAGCAGTTACCGGGGTTCCGACAGGGGCCCATCCTACGAGCAGTACTTC.

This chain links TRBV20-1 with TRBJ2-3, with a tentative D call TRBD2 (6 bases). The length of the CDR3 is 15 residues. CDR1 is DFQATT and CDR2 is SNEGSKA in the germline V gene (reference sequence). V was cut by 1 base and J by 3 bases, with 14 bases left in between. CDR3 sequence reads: CSARVPGVRTDTQYF. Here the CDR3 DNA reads TGCAGTGCTAGAGTCCCGGGGGTGAGGACAGATACGCAGTATTTT.

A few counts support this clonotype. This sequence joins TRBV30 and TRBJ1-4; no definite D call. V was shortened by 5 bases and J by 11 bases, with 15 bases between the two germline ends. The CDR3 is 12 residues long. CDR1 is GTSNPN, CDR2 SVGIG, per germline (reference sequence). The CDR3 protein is CAWSFGLSKLFF. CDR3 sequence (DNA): TGTGCCTGGTCTTTCGGGTTGTCGAAACTGTTTTTT.

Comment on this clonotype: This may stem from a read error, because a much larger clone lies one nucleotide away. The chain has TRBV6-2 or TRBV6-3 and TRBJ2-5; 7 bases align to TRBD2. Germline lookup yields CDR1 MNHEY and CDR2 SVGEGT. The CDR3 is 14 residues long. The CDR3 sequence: CASSDSGGRETQYF. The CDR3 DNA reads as TGTGCCAGCAGTGACTCCGGGGGGAGAGAGACCCAGTACTTC.

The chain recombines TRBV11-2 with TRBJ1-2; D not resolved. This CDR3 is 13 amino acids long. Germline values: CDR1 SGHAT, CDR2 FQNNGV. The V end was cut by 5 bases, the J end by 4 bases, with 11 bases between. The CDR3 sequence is CASSHRASYGYTF. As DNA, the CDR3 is TGTGCCAGCAGCCACCGGGCCTCCTATGGCTACACCTTC.

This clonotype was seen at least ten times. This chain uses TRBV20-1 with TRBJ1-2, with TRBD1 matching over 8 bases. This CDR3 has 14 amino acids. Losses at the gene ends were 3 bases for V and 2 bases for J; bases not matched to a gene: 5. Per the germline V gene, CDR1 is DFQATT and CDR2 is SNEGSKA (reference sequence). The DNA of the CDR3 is TGCAGTGCTAGTTCGACAGGGGACAACTATGGCTACACCTTC. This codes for CSASSTGDNYGYTF.

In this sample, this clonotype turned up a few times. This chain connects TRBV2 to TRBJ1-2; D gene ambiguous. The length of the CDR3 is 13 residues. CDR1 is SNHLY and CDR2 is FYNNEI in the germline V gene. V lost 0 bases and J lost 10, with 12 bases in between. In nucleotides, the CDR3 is TGTGCCAGCAGTGAAGCGCCGAGGAACTACTACACCTTC. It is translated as CASSEAPRNYYTF.

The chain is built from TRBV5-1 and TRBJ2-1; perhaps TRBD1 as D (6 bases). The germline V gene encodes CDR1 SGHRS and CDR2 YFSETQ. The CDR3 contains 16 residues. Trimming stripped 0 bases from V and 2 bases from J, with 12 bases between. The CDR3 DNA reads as TGCGCCAGCAGCTTGGCAGGGACAAGCACCTACAATGAGCAGTTCTTC. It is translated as CASSLAGTSTYNEQFF.

CDR3 sequence reads: CASSSSPRGLRTDTQYF. The CDR3 DNA sequence: TGTGCCAGCAGCTCCAGCCCGAGAGGGCTTCGCACAGATACGCAGTATTTT. The rearrangement joins TRBV5-8 to TRBJ2-3; tentative D call: TRBD2 (5 bases). V was shortened by 3 bases and J by 1 base, with 18 bases between the two germline ends. Germline V gives CDR1 SGHTS, CDR2 YDEGEE. The CDR3 totals 17 residues.

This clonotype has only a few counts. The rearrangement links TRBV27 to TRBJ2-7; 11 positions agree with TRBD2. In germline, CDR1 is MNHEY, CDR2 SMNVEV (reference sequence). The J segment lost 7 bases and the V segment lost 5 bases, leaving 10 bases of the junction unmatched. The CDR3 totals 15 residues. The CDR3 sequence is CASSTQLAGVGEQYF. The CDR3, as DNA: TGTGCCAGCAGTACCCAACTAGCGGGAGTGGGGGAGCAGTACTTC.

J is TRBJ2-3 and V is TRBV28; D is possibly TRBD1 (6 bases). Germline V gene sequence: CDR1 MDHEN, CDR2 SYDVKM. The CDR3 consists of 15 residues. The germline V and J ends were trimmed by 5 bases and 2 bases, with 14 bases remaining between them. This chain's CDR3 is CASSALQGYTDTQYF. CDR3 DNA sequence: TGTGCCAGCAGTGCACTTCAGGGGTACACAGATACGCAGTATTTT.

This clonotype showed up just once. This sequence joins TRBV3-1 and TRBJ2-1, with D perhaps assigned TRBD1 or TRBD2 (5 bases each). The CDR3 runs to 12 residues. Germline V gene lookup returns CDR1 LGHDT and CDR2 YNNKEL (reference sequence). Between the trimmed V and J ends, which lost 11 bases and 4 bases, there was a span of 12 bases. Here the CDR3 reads CAARDVYNEQFF. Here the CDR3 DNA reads TGTGCCGCCCGGGACGTATACAATGAGCAGTTCTTC.

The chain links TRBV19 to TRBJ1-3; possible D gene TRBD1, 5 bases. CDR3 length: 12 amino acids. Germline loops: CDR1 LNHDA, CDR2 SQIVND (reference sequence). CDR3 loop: CASRDDGNTIYF. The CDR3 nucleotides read TGTGCTAGCCGGGACGATGGAAACACCATATATTTT.

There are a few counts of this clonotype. The CDR3 nucleotides are TGTGCCAGCAGCCAAACCGGGACAGGGGCGAACTATGGCTACACCTTC. Its protein is CASSQTGTGANYGYTF. The gene calls are TRBV7-9 and TRBJ1-2, with 10 bases fitting TRBD1. Losses at the gene ends were 5 bases for V and 2 bases for J; bases not matched to a gene: 8. The CDR3 extends over 16 amino acids. In germline, CDR1 is SEHNR, CDR2 FQNEAQ (reference sequence).

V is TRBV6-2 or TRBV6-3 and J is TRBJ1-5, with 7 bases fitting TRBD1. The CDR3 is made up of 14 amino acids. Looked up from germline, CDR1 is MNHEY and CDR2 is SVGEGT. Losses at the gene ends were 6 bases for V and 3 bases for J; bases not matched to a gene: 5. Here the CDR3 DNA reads TGTGCCAGCAGCTGGACAGGTTACAATCAGCCCCAGCATTTT. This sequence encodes CASSWTGYNQPQHF.